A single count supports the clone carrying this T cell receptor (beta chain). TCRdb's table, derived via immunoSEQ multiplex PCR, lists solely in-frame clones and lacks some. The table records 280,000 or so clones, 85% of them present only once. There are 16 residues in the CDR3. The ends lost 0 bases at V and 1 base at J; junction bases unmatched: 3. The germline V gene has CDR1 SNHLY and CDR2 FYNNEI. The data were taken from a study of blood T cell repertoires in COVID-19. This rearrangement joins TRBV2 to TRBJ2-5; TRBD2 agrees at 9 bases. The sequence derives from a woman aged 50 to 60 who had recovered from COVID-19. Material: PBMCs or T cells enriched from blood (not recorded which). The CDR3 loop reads CASSEAASGVQETQYF. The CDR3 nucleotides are TGTGCCAGCAGTGAAGCGGCTAGCGGGGTCCAAGAGACCCAGTACTTC.